What follows are 4 T cell receptor beta chains derived from one specimen sequenced in a study of tumor-infiltrating lymphocytes in primary liver carcinoma. Co-extracting RNA and DNA was done with 20-30 mg of unsorted bulk tissue as input. cDNA specific to TCR beta was made from 500 ng of total RNA, with a constant-region primer employed for priming. The TCR beta library was amplified through three nested multiplex PCR rounds in a modified ARM-PCR procedure. A C-beta reverse primer was combined with TRBV1-TRBV30 forward primers in the first two PCR rounds, and each round had ten to eleven cycles. One entry per CDR3 protein, called by TCRdb with MiXCR from the multiplex PCR reads. Of about 99,000 distinct CDR3 sequences listed, about three quarters are singletons. Sequencing used liver tumor tissue from sampling region 5. This sample's subset: tumor region T5, tumor centre. These receptors were obtained from a woman in her sixties with primary liver carcinoma and hepatitis B virus infection.

The chain is built from TRBV11-2 and TRBJ2-1; TRBD2 matches at 12 bases. Trimming removed 5 bases from V and 8 bases from J; junction bases left unmatched: 13. This CDR3 spans 17 amino acids. Germline CDR1 reads SGHAT; CDR2 reads FQNNGV. For the CDR3, the DNA is TGTGCCAGCAGCACGAGACTAGCGGGAGAGCTGGGGGATGAGCAGTTCTTC. Protein: CASSTRLAGELGDEQFF.

In regard to this clonotype: Relative to the germline gene, one junction end is altered; a read error may explain this. The rearrangement links TRBV5-8 to TRBJ2-5; 11 nucleotides line up with TRBD1. CDR1 is SGHTS, CDR2 YDEGEE, per germline. This CDR3 region has 15 residues. CDR3 sequence (DNA): TGTGCCAGCAGCCTCCGGACAGGGGGCGTGGAGACCCAGTGCTTC. Translating it yields CASSLRTGGVETQCF.

As for this clonotype: The CDR3 carries no conserved terminal phenylalanine or tryptophan, so it likely arises from a read error. The J gene is TRBJ2-6, the V gene TRBV6-5, with TRBD2 identical over 12 bases. The CDR3 contains 17 residues. Germline CDR1 is MNHEY and CDR2 is SVGAGI. The CDR3 DNA follows: TGTGGCAGCAGCCGACTAGCGGGAGTGTCTGGGGCCAACGTCCTGACTATC. Encoded protein: CGSSRLAGVSGANVLTI.

This clonotype was counted ten times or more. The genes are TRBV12-3 or TRBV12-4 and TRBJ2-2; no definite D call. The CDR3 length is 15 residues. V lost 3 bases and J lost 0, with 8 bases in between. For the CDR3, the DNA is TGTGCCAGCAGTTTCCGGCGCGCGAACACCGGGGAGCTGTTTTTT. Its protein product is CASSFRRANTGELFF.